The TCR beta chain under discussion was sequenced for a study of blood T cell repertoires in COVID-19 (dated by TCRdb to about 2020). At the level of the whole study: Samples covering the acute and convalescent phases of COVID-19 were provided by collaborators in the United States, Italy and Spain. The material from the prospective study consisted of cDNA or gDNA derived from T cells, B-cell-depleted T cells, or PBMCs. Nearly every sample came with metadata listing a de-identified subject ID, COVID-19 status, age in years and sex. The samples were drawn from two sources: the first 160 participants of the ongoing ImmuneRACE study, and over 1,000 subjects contributed by 6 global collaborators. Deeply sampled blood TCRbeta repertoires from subjects exposed to, actively infected with, or recovered from COVID-19 were included in the dataset. The repertoires were made available in a free public database intended to serve as a resource for research on the immune response to SARS-CoV-2. HLA class I and class II types, where available, came from metadata supplied by the sample provider rather than from assay-based typing. Results and caveats for the whole study, not just this receptor: The quantity of clinical and demographic metadata differed by source and by participant and was supplied without curation.

Here V drops 5 bases and J drops 3 bases, and the junction holds 4 bases not matched to any gene. Taken from the germline V gene, the CDR1 and CDR2 loops are MDHEN and SYDVKM. The CDR3 measures 14 amino acids from cysteine to phenylalanine. The DNA shown is the 42-base CDR3, in frame from base 1. Comments on this clone: This clone's antigen is unknown. Base qualities were left out, and no much larger clone turns up one base away.

One collaborating source in Seattle enrolled patients while the patients were actively infected and followed the patients over time throughout the course of disease. Whole blood was collected in K2EDTA tubes by collaborating institutions according to the institutions' own protocols. For TCRbeta analysis, collaborators shipped samples as frozen whole blood, isolated PBMCs, or DNA extracted from either of those sample types. TCRbeta CDR3 regions were amplified from genomic DNA by means of the immunoSEQ Assay, a bias-controlled multiplex PCR. Under the source paper's analysis protocol: The number of nucleated cells in each sample was estimated by amplification of reference gene primers within the assay. Sequence reads were collapsed and filtered to measure the absolute abundance of every unique TCRbeta CDR3 rearrangement. For each sample, productive Simpson clonality was calculated as the square root of Simpson's diversity index across productive rearrangements. Sourced from immuneACCESS, this table was stored by TCRdb with only in-frame sequences that have V and J called. A share of the clones is absent; for the studies checked, an unresolved V gene accounts for under half, and the remainder has no known explanation. V and J calls and clone size come straight from that table; D and trimming were deduced from the DNA. The sample profile shows 250,000 to 400,000 clones; 88% of them were found once. Together, the top ten hold 1.6% of the sample.

The sequence joins TRBV28 to TRBJ1-1; 9 central nucleotides agree with TRBD1. Material: peripheral blood. The sequence was collected from a woman under 40 with COVID-19, enrolled during active disease. The DNA sequence is given as TGTGCCAGCAGTATAGGGACAGGGTACACTGAAGCTTTCTTT. Its product reads: CASSIGTGYTEAFF. The reference TRBV28 and TRBJ1-1 proteins fill in what lies around the CDR3, so the full variable domain reads DVKVTQSSRYLVKRTGEKVFLECVQDMDHENMFWYRQDPGLGLRLIYFSYDVKMKEKGDIPEGYSVSREKKERFSLILESASTNQTSMYLCASSIGTGYTEAFFGQGTRLTVV.